This record covers a single T cell receptor beta chain. Its matching antigen is unknown. This sample is part of a study of regulatory T cells in long-lasting Graves disease. Points from the study as a whole: Compared with new cases, persistent Graves' patients showed reduced TCR diversity. Persistent patients shared more public clonotypes (fewer than 3,000) than newly diagnosed patients (966).

Time point noted: persistent/refractory GD, antithyroid drugs over 5 years with positive TRAb. With RNA extracted from PBMCs as input, the TCR library was made. CDR3 regions were amplified by Arm-PCR using iRepertoire HTBI primers to build TCR beta libraries. One entry per CDR3 protein results from TCRdb running MiXCR on the multiplex PCR reads. The sample has about 470,000 distinct CDR3 sequences, roughly a fifth seen once; the top ten hold more than 6%. The receptor comes from a female donor with Graves disease. Here the sequenced sample was peripheral blood mononuclear cells (PBMCs), taken when the disease was refractory, from a patient treated with antithyroid drugs.

The CDR3 bases are TGTGCCAGCCAGGACGGCTCCCCGGTTATCCACTTT. Protein product: CASQDGSPVIHF. This rearrangement joins TRBV7-8 to TRBJ1-6; D gene ambiguous. CDR1 SGHVS and CDR2 FQNEAQ come from the germline V gene. This CDR3 spans 12 amino acids. V lost 8 bases and J 17 bases, leaving 19 bases between the germline ends.